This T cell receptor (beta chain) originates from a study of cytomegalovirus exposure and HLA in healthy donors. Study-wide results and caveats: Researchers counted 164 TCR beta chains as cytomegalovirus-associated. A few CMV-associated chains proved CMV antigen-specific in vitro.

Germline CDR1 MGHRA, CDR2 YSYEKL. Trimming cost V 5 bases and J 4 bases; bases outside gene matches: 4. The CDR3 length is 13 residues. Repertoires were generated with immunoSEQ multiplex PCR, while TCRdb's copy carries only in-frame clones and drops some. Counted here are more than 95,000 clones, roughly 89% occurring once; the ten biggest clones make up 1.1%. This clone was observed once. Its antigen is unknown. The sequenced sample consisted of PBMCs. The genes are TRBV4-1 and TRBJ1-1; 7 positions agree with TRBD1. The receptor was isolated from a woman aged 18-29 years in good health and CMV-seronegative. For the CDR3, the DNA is TGCGCCAGCAGCATACAGGGGTTCACTGAAGCTTTCTTT. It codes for CASSIQGFTEAFF.